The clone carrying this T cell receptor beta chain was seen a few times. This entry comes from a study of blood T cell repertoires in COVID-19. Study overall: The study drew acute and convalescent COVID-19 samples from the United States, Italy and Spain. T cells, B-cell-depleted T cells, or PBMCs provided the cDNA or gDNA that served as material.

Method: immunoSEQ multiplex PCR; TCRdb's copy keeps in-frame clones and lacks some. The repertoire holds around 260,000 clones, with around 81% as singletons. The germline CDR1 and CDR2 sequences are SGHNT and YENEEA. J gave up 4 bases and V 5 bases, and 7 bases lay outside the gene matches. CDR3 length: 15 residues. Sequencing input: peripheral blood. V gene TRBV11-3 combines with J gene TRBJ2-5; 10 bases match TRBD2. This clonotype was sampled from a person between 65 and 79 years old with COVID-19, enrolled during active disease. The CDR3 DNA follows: TGTGCCAGCAGCATCGGGACTAGCGATCGAGAGACCCAGTACTTC. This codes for CASSIGTSDRETQYF.